This TCR beta chain was recovered during a study of beta chain features in type 1 diabetes. Since all of the isolated RNA was reverse transcribed, expressed TCRB transcripts were what got sequenced. Sequenced naive, central memory and regulatory T cell samples produced an average of about 3.6 million reads. Clones were sequenced by immunoSEQ multiplex PCR, and TCRdb holds only the in-frame ones, with some missing. The table records under 950,000 clones, roughly 17% of them present only once. Trimming pared 3 bases from V and 3 bases from J, leaving 15 bases between. Germline V gene data show CDR1 as MNHEY and CDR2 as SMNVEV (reference sequence). CDR3 length equals 16 residues. This clone has a handful of counts. Sorting of CD4+ naive, central memory, regulatory and stem cell-like memory cells was performed via CD45RO/CCR7/CD25/CD127/CD95/CD27.

This clonotype was sampled from a woman in her late teens or twenties in good health. V and J are TRBV27 and TRBJ2-1; tentative D call: TRBD2 (6 bases). The specimen sequenced was naive CD4+ T cells from blood. Here the CDR3 reads CASSLEGGSYYNEQFF. Written as DNA, the CDR3 is TGTGCCAGCAGTTTGGAGGGCGGGTCGTACTACAATGAGCAGTTCTTC.